The rows below give T cell receptor beta chains drawn from one sample of a study of cytomegalovirus exposure and HLA in healthy donors. The table came from immunoSEQ multiplex PCR; TCRdb's copy has only in-frame clones and leaves some out. This sample has 200,000 to 300,000 clones, with 78% found just once. The sequencing input was PBMCs. These receptors all stem from a boy aged 5-17 years in good health and CMV-seronegative. CDR3s include the opening cysteine and the closing phenylalanine or tryptophan. The D gene is left open where the match is weak. Some rows have no size entry. The others give once, few or many, or a class for an expanded clone.

j_call: TRBJ1-2; v_call: TRBV15; clone_size: -; d_call: TRBD1; cdr3_aa: CATSRGDRVRGYTF; cdr3_nt: TGTGCCACCAGCAGAGGGGACAGGGTTCGTGGCTACACCTTC
j_call: TRBJ2-1; v_call: TRBV5-6; clone_size: few; d_call: TRBD2; cdr3_aa: CASSQLAGGPPYNEQFF; cdr3_nt: TGTGCCAGCAGCCAACTAGCGGGAGGGCCCCCCTACAATGAGCAGTTCTTC
j_call: TRBJ1-4; v_call: TRBV15; clone_size: once; d_call: TRBD1; cdr3_aa: CATSRAFPGTVGEKLFF; cdr3_nt: TGTGCCACCAGCAGAGCTTTTCCCGGGACAGTGGGGGAAAAACTGTTTTTT
j_call: TRBJ2-5; v_call: TRBV18; clone_size: -; d_call: -; cdr3_aa: CASSPTGPETQYF; cdr3_nt: TGTGCCAGCTCACCAACAGGGCCGGAGACCCAGTACTTC
j_call: TRBJ1-4; v_call: TRBV6-4; clone_size: -; d_call: -; cdr3_aa: CASSEGVTNEKLFF; cdr3_nt: TGTGCCAGCAGTGAAGGGGTGACTAATGAAAAACTGTTTTTT
j_call: TRBJ2-1; v_call: TRBV5-5; clone_size: -; d_call: -; cdr3_aa: CASSPSNEQFF; cdr3_nt: TGTGCCAGCAGCCCGTCGAATGAGCAGTTCTTC
j_call: TRBJ2-1; v_call: TRBV30; clone_size: -; d_call: TRBD1; cdr3_aa: CAWSTPDRGYYNEQFF; cdr3_nt: TGTGCCTGGAGCACCCCGGACAGGGGCTATTACAATGAGCAGTTCTTC
j_call: TRBJ1-1; v_call: TRBV6-6; clone_size: -; d_call: -; cdr3_aa: CATSVIAEAFF; cdr3_nt: TGTGCCACCTCGGTTATTGCTGAAGCTTTCTTT
j_call: TRBJ1-4; v_call: TRBV7-3; clone_size: once; d_call: -; cdr3_aa: CASSLDGQGKLFF; cdr3_nt: TGTGCCAGCAGCTTAGATGGGCAGGGAAAACTGTTTTTT
j_call: TRBJ2-1; v_call: TRBV6-6; clone_size: once; d_call: -; cdr3_aa: CASGAGTYNEQFF; cdr3_nt: TGTGCCAGCGGGGCCGGGACTTACAATGAGCAGTTCTTC
j_call: TRBJ1-1; v_call: TRBV11-2; clone_size: once; d_call: -; cdr3_aa: CASSISRNTEAFF; cdr3_nt: TGTGCCAGCAGCATTTCCAGGAACACTGAAGCTTTCTTT
j_call: TRBJ2-1; v_call: TRBV4-1; clone_size: few; d_call: TRBD1; cdr3_aa: CASSQEGQRTNEQFF; cdr3_nt: TGCGCCAGCAGCCAAGAGGGACAGAGGACCAATGAGCAGTTCTTC
j_call: TRBJ2-7; v_call: TRBV11-2; clone_size: -; d_call: TRBD1; cdr3_aa: CASSSWDRGGSIEQYF; cdr3_nt: TGTGCCAGCAGCTCCTGGGACAGGGGGGGATCAATCGAGCAGTACTTC
j_call: TRBJ1-1; v_call: TRBV7-8; clone_size: -; d_call: TRBD1; cdr3_aa: CASSRRQGVEAFF; cdr3_nt: TGTGCCAGCAGCCGTAGACAGGGGGTTGAAGCTTTCTTT
j_call: TRBJ2-5; v_call: TRBV5-4; clone_size: -; d_call: TRBD2; cdr3_aa: CASSSWTRREETQYF; cdr3_nt: TGTGCCAGCAGCTCATGGACTAGGCGAGAAGAGACCCAGTACTTC
j_call: TRBJ2-7; v_call: TRBV7-9; clone_size: -; d_call: TRBD2; cdr3_aa: CASSLTPGSSGRHEQYF; cdr3_nt: TGTGCCAGCAGCTTAACTCCAGGGTCTAGCGGGAGGCACGAGCAGTACTTC
j_call: TRBJ1-1; v_call: TRBV7-2; clone_size: once; d_call: TRBD1; cdr3_aa: CASSLRTGVEAFF; cdr3_nt: TGTGCCAGCAGCTTACGGACAGGGGTTGAAGCTTTCTTT
j_call: TRBJ1-1; v_call: TRBV7-9; clone_size: -; d_call: TRBD1; cdr3_aa: CASSLWTGGVERATEAFF; cdr3_nt: TGTGCCAGCAGCTTATGGACAGGAGGGGTCGAACGAGCCACTGAAGCTTTCTTT
j_call: TRBJ1-2; v_call: TRBV23-1; clone_size: -; d_call: TRBD1; cdr3_aa: CASSQSRDSYGYTF; cdr3_nt: TGCGCCAGCAGTCAATCACGGGACAGCTATGGCTACACCTTC
j_call: TRBJ2-7; v_call: TRBV5-1; clone_size: -; d_call: TRBD1; cdr3_aa: CASSLGQGNREQYF; cdr3_nt: TGCGCCAGCAGCCTGGGACAGGGTAATCGGGAGCAGTACTTC
j_call: TRBJ2-1; v_call: TRBV6-6; clone_size: -; d_call: TRBD2; cdr3_aa: CASSPLGGYNEQFF; cdr3_nt: TGTGCCAGCAGCCCTCTCGGGGGGTACAATGAGCAGTTCTTC